This is a list of T cell receptor beta chains from one sample in a study of cytomegalovirus exposure and HLA in healthy donors. Assay: immunoSEQ multiplex PCR; the TCRdb copy retains only in-frame clones and omits some. The sample has 100,000 to 150,000 clones; approximately 80% are singletons. Sequencing was done on a sample of PBMCs. All receptors come from a girl between 2 and 10 years old in good health and CMV-seronegative. CDR3s include the opening cysteine and the closing phenylalanine or tryptophan. A D gene is named only where the DNA matches it firmly. The size of a clone is reported for some rows only, either as once, few or many, or as a class for expanded clones.

CDR3: CASSLGTEKDNGYTF
DNA: TGTGCCAGTAGTCTCGGGACAGAAAAGGATAATGGCTACACCTTC
J: TRBJ1-2
size: once
D: TRBD1
V: TRBV19

CDR3: CASSLVLQGHSGANVLTF
DNA: TGTGCCAGCAGCTTAGTCCTACAGGGTCACTCTGGGGCCAACGTCCTGACTTTC
J: TRBJ2-6
size: .
D: .
V: TRBV7-6

CDR3: CASSLAGGLYNEQFF
DNA: TGCGCCAGCAGCTTGGCGGGGGGGCTTTACAATGAGCAGTTCTTC
J: TRBJ2-1
size: .
D: TRBD2
V: TRBV5-1

CDR3: CASSMGLVYEQYF
DNA: TGTGCCAGTAGTATGGGACTAGTCTACGAGCAGTACTTC
J: TRBJ2-7
size: .
D: TRBD2
V: TRBV19

CDR3: CASSMTRTPDDYNEQFF
DNA: TGCGCCAGCAGCATGACGAGGACTCCGGATGATTACAATGAGCAGTTCTTC
J: TRBJ2-1
size: .
D: .
V: TRBV10-2

CDR3: CASSPVTYEQYF
DNA: TGTGCCAGCAGCCCAGTCACCTACGAGCAGTACTTC
J: TRBJ2-7
size: once
D: .
V: TRBV7-2

CDR3: CAIRRAGGTGEQFF
DNA: TGTGCCATCCGACGAGCGGGGGGGACGGGTGAGCAGTTCTTC
J: TRBJ2-1
size: .
D: TRBD2
V: TRBV2

CDR3: CASSQEGMRGPPGELFF
DNA: TGTGCCAGCAGCCAAGAAGGAATGCGGGGCCCCCCCGGGGAGCTGTTTTTT
J: TRBJ2-2
size: once
D: .
V: TRBV14

CDR3: CASSPLGTGVSYEQYF
DNA: TGTGCCAGCTCACCTTTAGGGACAGGGGTTTCCTACGAGCAGTACTTC
J: TRBJ2-7
size: .
D: TRBD1
V: TRBV18

CDR3: CASSFRGAGGNTIYF
DNA: TGTGCCAGCAGCTTTCGGGGAGCTGGTGGAAACACCATATATTTT
J: TRBJ1-3
size: .
D: .
V: TRBV7-6

CDR3: CASSSYWTGVDTDTQYF
DNA: TGTGCCAGCAGCTCCTACTGGACAGGGGTCGACACAGATACGCAGTATTTT
J: TRBJ2-3
size: .
D: TRBD1
V: TRBV5-4

CDR3: CASSEQGAYEQYF
DNA: TGTGCCAGCAGTGAACAGGGCGCCTACGAGCAGTACTTC
J: TRBJ2-7
size: .
D: .
V: TRBV2

CDR3: CAWSVTPGADTQYF
DNA: TGTGCCTGGAGTGTGACCCCCGGAGCAGATACGCAGTATTTT
J: TRBJ2-3
size: .
D: .
V: TRBV30

CDR3: CASSPNSGSSYNEQFF
DNA: TGTGCCAGCTCACCTAATAGCGGGAGCTCCTACAATGAGCAGTTCTTC
J: TRBJ2-1
size: .
D: TRBD2
V: TRBV18

CDR3: CASTLDRMNTEAFF
DNA: TGCGCCAGCACCCTTGACAGGATGAACACTGAAGCTTTCTTT
J: TRBJ1-1
size: .
D: .
V: TRBV5-1

CDR3: CASSLMGQSNEKLFF
DNA: TGTGCCAGCAGCCTTATGGGACAGTCAAATGAAAAACTGTTTTTT
J: TRBJ1-4
size: .
D: TRBD1
V: TRBV7-9

CDR3: CASSGHRGSGNTIYF
DNA: TGTGCCAGCAGTGGACACAGGGGCTCTGGAAACACCATATATTTT
J: TRBJ1-3
size: .
D: TRBD1
V: TRBV28

CDR3: CASSSSGRAYEQYF
DNA: TGTGCCAGCAGCTCGTCGGGCAGGGCATACGAGCAGTACTTC
J: TRBJ2-7
size: .
D: .
V: TRBV7-9

CDR3: CASSLRAGLYSYEQYF
DNA: TGCGCCAGCAGCCTGAGGGCAGGTCTTTACTCCTACGAGCAGTACTTC
J: TRBJ2-7
size: .
D: .
V: TRBV4-1

CDR3: CASSHARNEQFF
DNA: TGTGCCAGCAGCCACGCTAGGAATGAGCAGTTCTTC
J: TRBJ2-1
size: .
D: .
V: TRBV7-2

CDR3: CATGEMNTEAFF
DNA: TGTGCCACGGGAGAGATGAACACTGAAGCTTTCTTT
J: TRBJ1-1
size: .
D: .
V: TRBV13

CDR3: CASTLDRRDTEAFF
DNA: TGTGCCAGCACTCTGGACAGGAGAGATACTGAAGCTTTCTTT
J: TRBJ1-1
size: .
D: TRBD1
V: TRBV28

CDR3: CASSDDIGGDTQPQHF
DNA: TGTGCCAGTAGCGACGACATAGGGGGCGACACCCAGCCCCAGCATTTT
J: TRBJ1-5
size: .
D: TRBD1
V: TRBV19

CDR3: CASSFRQGPVYEQFF
DNA: TGTGCTAGCAGCTTCAGACAGGGGCCGGTATATGAGCAGTTCTTC
J: TRBJ2-1
size: .
D: TRBD1
V: TRBV7-7

CDR3: CASSNRPGEKLFF
DNA: TGTGCCAGCAGTAACCGACCGGGGGAAAAACTGTTTTTT
J: TRBJ1-4
size: .
D: .
V: TRBV6-6

CDR3: CASSSGGGYEQYF
DNA: TGTGCCAGCAGTTCAGGGGGCGGATACGAGCAGTACTTC
J: TRBJ2-7
size: few
D: TRBD1
V: TRBV25-1

CDR3: CASSLGGGNPNYGYTF
DNA: TGTGCCAGCAGTTTAGGTGGAGGAAACCCTAACTATGGCTACACCTTC
J: TRBJ1-2
size: .
D: .
V: TRBV28

CDR3: CATSRDLGLNSPLHF
DNA: TGTGCCACCAGCAGAGATCTGGGCCTAAATTCACCCCTCCACTTT
J: TRBJ1-6
size: .
D: .
V: TRBV15

CDR3: CASSPPSTHSGNTIYF
DNA: TGTGCCAGCAGCCCACCTTCGACTCACTCTGGAAACACCATATATTTT
J: TRBJ1-3
size: .
D: .
V: TRBV7-8

CDR3: CASSQDHDRSYNEQFF
DNA: TGTGCCAGCAGCCAAGATCATGATAGGAGCTACAATGAGCAGTTCTTC
J: TRBJ2-1
size: once
D: .
V: TRBV4-2

CDR3: CAWGRQSNTEAFF
DNA: TGTGCCTGGGGAAGACAGTCCAACACTGAAGCTTTCTTT
J: TRBJ1-1
size: .
D: .
V: TRBV30

CDR3: CASSPRWGPETQYF
DNA: TGCGCCAGCAGCCCTCGGTGGGGGCCAGAGACCCAGTACTTC
J: TRBJ2-5
size: once
D: .
V: TRBV5-1

CDR3: CASSDQKLAGGSQETQYF
DNA: TGTGCCAGCAGTGACCAGAAACTAGCGGGAGGTTCCCAAGAGACCCAGTACTTC
J: TRBJ2-5
size: .
D: TRBD2
V: TRBV2

CDR3: CASSARDSSYEQYF
DNA: TGTGCCAGCAGCGCCAGGGACTCCTCCTACGAGCAGTACTTC
J: TRBJ2-7
size: .
D: .
V: TRBV7-9

CDR3: CASSIMLAGVADTQYF
DNA: TGTGCCAGTAGTATCATGCTAGCGGGAGTAGCTGATACGCAGTATTTT
J: TRBJ2-3
size: .
D: TRBD2
V: TRBV19

CDR3: CASSSGQGSTDTQYF
DNA: TGTGCCAGCAGTTCGGGACAGGGAAGCACAGATACGCAGTATTTT
J: TRBJ2-3
size: .
D: TRBD1
V: TRBV6-4

CDR3: CASSFLAGVETQYF
DNA: TGTGCCAGCAGCTTTCTAGCGGGGGTAGAGACCCAGTACTTC
J: TRBJ2-5
size: .
D: TRBD2
V: TRBV7-2

CDR3: CATRLTGLTEAFF
DNA: TGTGCCACTCGTCTAACAGGGCTAACTGAAGCTTTCTTT
J: TRBJ1-1
size: .
D: .
V: TRBV19

CDR3: CASSPTRDFSYEQYF
DNA: TGTGCCAGCAGCCCGACCCGGGACTTCTCCTACGAGCAGTACTTC
J: TRBJ2-7
size: .
D: .
V: TRBV28

CDR3: CASRVQGLYGGYTF
DNA: TGTGCCAGCAGGGTACAGGGATTGTACGGTGGCTACACCTTC
J: TRBJ1-2
size: .
D: .
V: TRBV27

CDR3: CASSVGQRSYEQYF
DNA: TGTGCCAGCAGCGTAGGACAACGGTCCTACGAGCAGTACTTC
J: TRBJ2-7
size: .
D: .
V: TRBV9

CDR3: CASSYDTSTNEKLFF
DNA: TGTGCCAGCAGTTACGATACATCAACTAATGAAAAACTGTTTTTT
J: TRBJ1-4
size: .
D: .
V: TRBV6-5

CDR3: CASSLRLADTGELFF
DNA: TGTGCCAGCAGCTTAAGGCTGGCCGACACCGGGGAGCTGTTTTTT
J: TRBJ2-2
size: .
D: .
V: TRBV7-3

CDR3: CASSPLGTGSETQYF
DNA: TGTGCCAGCTCACCTCTCGGTACAGGGAGCGAGACCCAGTACTTC
J: TRBJ2-5
size: .
D: .
V: TRBV18

CDR3: CASSLPPSTGDYGYTF
DNA: TGTGCCAGCAGTTTACCCCCCTCGACAGGGGACTATGGCTACACCTTC
J: TRBJ1-2
size: once
D: TRBD1
V: TRBV28

CDR3: CASSPQGQYNEKLFF
DNA: TGTGCCAGCAGCCCCCAGGGACAGTACAATGAAAAACTGTTTTTT
J: TRBJ1-4
size: .
D: TRBD1
V: TRBV7-9

CDR3: CASSPLLLGGGPSYEQYF
DNA: TGTGCCAGCAGTCCACTACTCCTTGGGGGGGGCCCCTCCTACGAGCAGTACTTC
J: TRBJ2-7
size: .
D: .
V: TRBV27